The 20 T cell receptor beta chains below all came from one sample that was sequenced in a study of spatial heterogeneity in lung cancer. Time point denoted: sample taken at primary tumor resection. In TCRdb, the 5' RACE reads were re-called with MiXCR into one record per CDR3 protein. The sample includes around 10,000 distinct CDR3 sequences, approximately 3.7% seen only once; the top ten take 40% to 65%. The sample here was PBMCs, taken at surgery. These receptors were collected from a female donor with early-stage non-small cell lung cancer.

By share, this clonotype ranks as medium-sized. A read error may produce the germline difference seen at one junction end. J is TRBJ2-1 and V is TRBV7-7; 7 nucleotides line up with TRBD2. Germline values: CDR1 SSHAT, CDR2 FNYEAQ (reference sequence). The CDR3 sequence is 14 residues long. The CDR3 coding sequence is TGTGCTAGCAGCTTAGAGGCGGGAGTCGGTGAGCAGTTCTTC. The encoded protein is CASSLEAGVGEQFF.

This clonotype was picked up many times. The gene calls are TRBV27 and TRBJ2-1, with TRBD2 identical over 11 bases. Germline values: CDR1 MNHEY, CDR2 SMNVEV (reference sequence). The V and J ends lost 5 bases and 5 bases, in that order; junction bases with no gene match: 2. This CDR3 comprises 14 residues. The chain's CDR3 is CASSLTSGNNEQFF. The CDR3 coding sequence is TGTGCCAGCAGTCTGACTAGCGGGAACAATGAGCAGTTCTTC.

This clonotype has a count of ten or more. CDR3 DNA: TGTGCCAGCAGCTCCGCCCGCGACCCGGGACAGGTCTCGAGCGAGCAGTACTTC. This sequence encodes CASSSARDPGQVSSEQYF. The chain is built from TRBV7-8 and TRBJ2-7; TRBD1 matches at 8 bases. This CDR3 region has 18 residues. The V gene end was trimmed by 4 bases and the J gene end by 6 bases; junction bases not matched to a gene: 20. Germline CDR1 SGHVS, CDR2 FQNEAQ. The variable domain in full, completed from reference TRBV7-8 and TRBJ2-7, reads GAGVSQSPRYKVAKRGQDVALRCDPISGHVSLFWYQQALGQGPEFLTYFQNEAQLDKSGLPSDRFFAERPEGSVSTLKIQRTQQEDSAVYLCASSSARDPGQVSSEQYFGPGTRLTVT.

There are many counts of this clonotype. The chain has TRBV14 and TRBJ2-2; D gene ambiguous. Per the germline V gene, CDR1 is SGHDN and CDR2 is FVKESK. The CDR3 runs to 13 residues. V lost 4 bases and J lost 6, with 9 bases in between. The CDR3 region has the DNA TGTGCCAGCAGCCTAAGAATCGCCGGGGAGCTGTTTTTT. Translated, it gives CASSLRIAGELFF.

The chain uses TRBV20-1 and TRBJ2-7; 13 bases fit TRBD2. The germline V gene encodes CDR1 DFQATT and CDR2 SNEGSKA (reference sequence). Losses at the gene ends were 2 bases for V and 2 bases for J; bases not matched to a gene: 6. This CDR3 contains 16 residues. This chain's CDR3 is CSARRPGTSGAYEQYF. Written as DNA, the CDR3 is TGCAGTGCTAGACGGCCCGGGACTAGCGGGGCCTACGAGCAGTACTTC.

In this sample, this clonotype turned up many times. The chain has TRBV20-1 and TRBJ1-6; no firm D call. CDR1 DFQATT and CDR2 SNEGSKA come from the germline V gene (reference sequence). Trimming shortened V by 0 bases and J by 5 bases, and 5 bases separated the two germline ends. The CDR3 runs 13 residues. CDR3 residues: CSARERDNSPLHF. Written as DNA, the CDR3 is TGCAGTGCTAGAGAACGGGATAATTCACCCCTCCACTTT.

This clonotype was detected a few times. V is TRBV7-9 and J is TRBJ2-1; TRBD2 agrees at 10 bases. J gave up 7 bases and V 5 bases, and 5 bases lay outside the gene matches. Per the germline V gene, CDR1 is SEHNR and CDR2 is FQNEAQ (reference sequence). This CDR3 is 14 amino acids long. The CDR3 protein is CASSPSGGANEQFF. In nucleotides, the CDR3 is TGTGCCAGCAGCCCAAGCGGGGGGGCGAATGAGCAGTTCTTC.

This clonotype was recorded many times. V is TRBV5-6 and J is TRBJ2-2, with 7 bases lining up with TRBD2. With V trimmed by 4 bases and J by 3 bases, 9 bases remained unmatched. Germline V gene data show CDR1 as SGHDT and CDR2 as YYEEEE. The CDR3 is 16 residues long. CDR3 sequence reads: CASSLQRDRDTGELFF. The CDR3 region has the DNA TGTGCCAGCAGCCTGCAGCGGGATCGGGACACCGGGGAGCTGTTTTTT. The entire variable domain, with the rest obtained from reference TRBV5-6 and TRBJ2-2, is as follows: DAGVTQSPTHLIKTRGQQVTLRCSPKSGHDTVSWYQQALGQGPQFIFQYYEEEERQRGNFPDRFSGHQFPNYSSELNVNALLLGDSALYLCASSLQRDRDTGELFFGEGSRLTVL.

At least ten counts were recorded for this clonotype. This chain links TRBV7-8 with TRBJ2-5; D may be TRBD1 (5 bases). Looked up from germline, CDR1 is SGHVS and CDR2 is FQNEAQ. V was trimmed by 1 base and J by 4 bases, leaving 16 bases between them. The CDR3 extends over 16 amino acids. The CDR3 DNA sequence: TGTGCCAGCAGCTTAGGGCAGACAGTTTCCCGAGAGACCCAGTACTTC. Protein sequence: CASSLGQTVSRETQYF. Filled out from reference TRBV7-8 and TRBJ2-5, the complete variable domain reads GAGVSQSPRYKVAKRGQDVALRCDPISGHVSLFWYQQALGQGPEFLTYFQNEAQLDKSGLPSDRFFAERPEGSVSTLKIQRTQQEDSAVYLCASSLGQTVSRETQYFGPGTRLLVL.

In its sample, this clonotype is medium-sized. The chain recombines TRBV7-9 with TRBJ1-2; 7 nucleotides match TRBD1. The CDR3 extends over 13 amino acids. The trim removed 7 bases at V and 7 bases at J, leaving 9 bases unmatched. Looked up from germline, CDR1 is SEHNR and CDR2 is FQNEAQ (reference sequence). CDR3 protein: CASKIDRAGGYTF. For the CDR3, the DNA is TGTGCCAGCAAAATTGACAGGGCGGGTGGCTACACCTTC.

This clonotype showed up many times. The rearrangement links TRBV2 to TRBJ2-3, with D tentatively TRBD2 (6 bases). The germline V gene encodes CDR1 SNHLY and CDR2 FYNNEI. Between the trimmed V and J ends, which lost 1 base and 1 base, there was a span of 9 bases. CDR3 length: 15 residues. Here the CDR3 reads CASSEGGGGTDTQYF. The CDR3 nucleotides are TGTGCCAGCAGTGAAGGTGGCGGGGGCACAGATACGCAGTATTTT.

This clonotype has a count of ten or more. The chain joins TRBV7-2 to TRBJ2-7; 9 bases are shared with TRBD1. The germline gives CDR1 SGHTA, CDR2 FQGNSA. Germline trimming cut 3 bases from V and 3 bases from J; bases unmatched to any gene: 3. This CDR3 comprises 14 residues. The CDR3 loop is CASSLDRGNYEQYF. DNA for the CDR3: TGTGCCAGCAGCTTGGACAGGGGAAACTACGAGCAGTACTTC.

This clonotype was observed many times. The chain employs TRBV20-1 and TRBJ2-7; D might be TRBD2 (6 bases). Per the germline V gene, CDR1 is DFQATT and CDR2 is SNEGSKA (reference sequence). This CDR3 contains 14 residues. V shed 2 bases and J shed 1 base, with 12 bases lying between them. The CDR3 loop is CSARRRGESYEQYF. In DNA, the CDR3 is TGCAGTGCTAGACGGAGGGGAGAGTCCTACGAGCAGTACTTC.

This clonotype has a count of ten or more. The genes are TRBV25-1 and TRBJ1-2, with unresolved D. Germline CDR1 and CDR2: MGHDK and SYGVNS. V lost 0 bases and J 5 bases, leaving 10 bases between the germline ends. The CDR3 has 14 residues. The CDR3 DNA reads TGTGCCAGCAGTGAATATGGCCTTGGGTATGGCTACACCTTC. Its translation is CASSEYGLGYGYTF.

This clonotype has a count of ten or more. The chain has TRBV28 and TRBJ2-7; possibly TRBD1 or TRBD2 for D (5 bases each). This CDR3 comprises 17 residues. Germline values: CDR1 MDHEN, CDR2 SYDVKM. Trimming shortened V by 1 base and J by 1 base, and 17 bases separated the two germline ends. The CDR3: CASSLSRGYEKSYEQYF. CDR3 in DNA: TGTGCCAGCAGTTTATCGAGGGGATACGAAAAGTCCTACGAGCAGTACTTC.

This clonotype was observed many times. V is TRBV19 and J is TRBJ2-7; the D is unclear. This CDR3 has 15 residues. From germline, CDR1 is LNHDA and CDR2 SQIVND (reference sequence). Trimming left V 4 bases short and J 4 bases short, with 17 bases between. Here the CDR3 reads CASSTKGDPGYEQYF. As DNA, the CDR3 is TGTGCCAGTAGTACCAAAGGAGATCCTGGATACGAGCAGTACTTC. Looking up the rest from reference TRBV19 and TRBJ2-7 gives the full variable domain: DGGITQSPKYLFRKEGQNVTLSCEQNLNHDAMYWYRQDPGQGLRLIYYSQIVNDFQKGDIAEGYSVSREKKESFPLTVTSAQKNPTAFYLCASSTKGDPGYEQYFGPGTRLTVT.

Many counts were recorded for this clonotype. CDR3 sequence reads: CASSDPGQGAGEQYF. CDR3 nucleotides: TGTGCCAGCAGCGACCCGGGACAGGGGGCGGGGGAGCAGTACTTC. The chain uses TRBV9 and TRBJ2-7, with 12 bases identical to TRBD1. CDR1 is SGDLS, CDR2 YYNGEE, per germline. The J segment lost 7 bases and the V segment lost 3 bases, leaving 8 bases of the junction unmatched. This CDR3 comprises 15 residues.

This clonotype occurred many times. J is TRBJ1-5 and V is TRBV20-1; no clear D gene. CDR3 size: 15 residues. The germline CDR1 and CDR2 sequences are DFQATT and SNEGSKA (reference sequence). V lost 0 bases and J lost 4, with 13 bases in between. CDR3 region: CSARDPVAGNQPQHF. In DNA, the CDR3 is TGCAGTGCTAGAGATCCGGTGGCGGGGAATCAGCCCCAGCATTTT.

This clonotype was recorded at least ten times. The V and J genes are TRBV15 and TRBJ2-5, with D maybe TRBD2 (6 bases). CDR1 and CDR2 (germline): LNHNV, YYDKDF (reference sequence). Trimming took 0 bases from V and 5 from J, leaving 19 bases between them. This CDR3 is built from 17 residues. The CDR3 protein is CATSRDRSTGRGETQYF. The CDR3, as DNA: TGTGCCACCAGCAGAGATAGGTCAACGGGACGGGGGGAGACCCAGTACTTC.

This clonotype was recorded at least ten times. The J gene is TRBJ2-7, the V gene TRBV20-1; D is undetermined. Trimming shortened V by 2 bases and J by 3 bases, and 14 bases separated the two germline ends. The CDR3 consists of 14 residues. Per germline, CDR1 DFQATT and CDR2 SNEGSKA (reference sequence). The chain's CDR3 is CSARFARTGYEQYF. The CDR3 nucleotides read TGCAGTGCTAGATTTGCCCGGACGGGCTACGAGCAGTACTTC.